This is a list of T cell receptor beta chains from one sample in a study of a mutant IDH1 vaccine in newly diagnosed glioma. Libraries were prepared by immunoSEQ multiplex PCR; TCRdb keeps only in-frame clonotypes and omits some of them. The table shows 30,000 or so clones, with over 85% occurring only once. For these TCRs, the target antigens are not known. The source was PBMCs, collected from a glioma patient whose treatment included an IDH1 peptide vaccine. The receptors shown here come from a man between 40 and 49 years old with glioma. The CDR3 runs from the conserved cysteine through the conserved F or W. Each record gives: V gene, J gene, clone size, D gene, CDR3 protein. A D gene is named only where the DNA matches it firmly. Clone size, where shown, is once, few, many, or a class for clones that have expanded.

v_call: TRBV4-2
j_call: TRBJ2-1
clone_size: -
d_call: TRBD2
cdr3_aa: CASSTQLGLAGGNEQFF

v_call: TRBV27
j_call: TRBJ2-7
clone_size: -
d_call: TRBD2
cdr3_aa: CASSSTPLRTSGIYEQYF

v_call: TRBV5-6
j_call: TRBJ1-6
clone_size: once
d_call: -
cdr3_aa: CAIQGSPLHF

v_call: TRBV7-8
j_call: TRBJ2-1
clone_size: -
d_call: TRBD2
cdr3_aa: CASSFLGSGRGNEQFF

v_call: TRBV27
j_call: TRBJ2-2
clone_size: -
d_call: -
cdr3_aa: CASSLYSTGELFF

v_call: TRBV2
j_call: TRBJ2-1
clone_size: -
d_call: TRBD2
cdr3_aa: CASRELAGNSYNEQFF

v_call: TRBV4-1
j_call: TRBJ2-1
clone_size: once
d_call: TRBD2
cdr3_aa: CASSQEPAGASSYNEQFF

v_call: TRBV27
j_call: TRBJ2-3
clone_size: -
d_call: -
cdr3_aa: CASSLIGFGDTDTQYF

v_call: TRBV29-1
j_call: TRBJ2-1
clone_size: -
d_call: -
cdr3_aa: CSVEERGPYNEQFF

v_call: TRBV11-2
j_call: TRBJ1-3
clone_size: -
d_call: -
cdr3_aa: CASSQITGYGNTIYF

v_call: TRBV6-5
j_call: TRBJ1-4
clone_size: -
d_call: -
cdr3_aa: CASGAGKPNEKLFF

v_call: TRBV5-1
j_call: TRBJ1-5
clone_size: -
d_call: -
cdr3_aa: CASSLGPSNQPQHF

v_call: TRBV28
j_call: TRBJ1-5
clone_size: -
d_call: -
cdr3_aa: CASSWEGRYSNQPQHF

v_call: TRBV2
j_call: TRBJ2-1
clone_size: -
d_call: TRBD2
cdr3_aa: CASSEGSRAAGGSRNEQFF

v_call: TRBV6-1
j_call: TRBJ1-2
clone_size: -
d_call: -
cdr3_aa: CASRKNGYTF

v_call: TRBV5-1
j_call: TRBJ1-1
clone_size: -
d_call: -
cdr3_aa: CASSFVWGGTEAFF

v_call: TRBV5-4
j_call: TRBJ1-1
clone_size: -
d_call: -
cdr3_aa: CASSLGTGHTEAFF

v_call: TRBV19
j_call: TRBJ1-2
clone_size: -
d_call: -
cdr3_aa: CASSMVAQCTF

v_call: TRBV19
j_call: TRBJ1-5
clone_size: -
d_call: -
cdr3_aa: CASNPKGYLQPQHF

v_call: TRBV30
j_call: TRBJ1-1
clone_size: -
d_call: -
cdr3_aa: CAWIPRGRTEAFF

v_call: TRBV13
j_call: TRBJ2-1
clone_size: -
d_call: -
cdr3_aa: CASSSPTGNEQFF

v_call: TRBV27
j_call: TRBJ2-2
clone_size: -
d_call: -
cdr3_aa: CASSLYTGELFF

v_call: TRBV5-1
j_call: TRBJ1-1
clone_size: -
d_call: TRBD1
cdr3_aa: CASSPQGPNMNTEAFF